This T cell receptor beta chain originates from a study of cytomegalovirus exposure and HLA in healthy donors. General observations from the study: One variant, a missense change in DCLRE1C, was linked in a later analysis to TCR beta V- and J-gene trimming.

On this clone itself: What it binds is not known. The junction shows a germline mismatch at one end, possibly a read error.

This CDR3 contains 16 residues. Germline CDR1 reads SSHAT; CDR2 reads FNYEAQ (reference sequence). PCR involved 60 Vbeta and 13 Jbeta primers. How the authors handled the data: Later, some 75 million unique TCR beta chains were counted in an analysis, and around 11 million of them were shared. Repertoires were generated with immunoSEQ multiplex PCR, while TCRdb's copy carries only in-frame clones and drops some. The DNA gave D and trimming, while V, J and clone size come from that table. The table has 90,000 or so clones, roughly 60% seen once. V and J are TRBV7-7 and TRBJ2-5; D unclear. The sequence derives from a boy younger than 18 in good health and CMV-seropositive. Specimen: PBMCs. As DNA, the CDR3 is TGTGCTAGCAGTCCGAGCCTTATTTGGTACCAAGAGACCCAGTACTTC. Translated, it gives CASSPSLIWYQETQYF.